One and the same sample provided the 3 T cell receptor beta chains below, sequenced in a study of neurological immune-mediated disorders. MiXCR, applied by TCRdb to the 5' RACE reads, yields one record per CDR3 protein. The top ten clones hold approximately 15% of a sample with about 10,000 distinct CDR3 sequences, about 23% of them seen once. What was sequenced was CD8+ T cells from blood. All receptors come from a woman between 40 and 50 years old with multiple sclerosis.

J is TRBJ1-2 and V is TRBV5-1; 7 bases agree with TRBD1. Per germline, CDR1 SGHRS and CDR2 YFSETQ. The CDR3 spans 14 residues. Trimming took 4 bases from V and 3 from J; bases not matched to a gene: 6. The CDR3, as DNA: TGCGCCAGCAGCCTCCAGGGGGACGACTATGGCTACACCTTC. Translation gives CASSLQGDDYGYTF.

By share of the sample, this clonotype is medium-sized (0.01 to 0.1%). The chain uses TRBV4-1 and TRBJ1-1; unclear D gene. Germline CDR1 MGHRA, CDR2 YSYEKL. The V end lost 4 bases, the J end lost 0 bases, and 12 bases lay between the germline ends. CDR3 length equals 15 residues. The CDR3 DNA reads TGCGCCAGCAGCCCACCAGGCAGTGTGAACACTGAAGCTTTCTTT. This sequence encodes CASSPPGSVNTEAFF.

The gene calls are TRBV6-5 and TRBJ1-1; D not resolved. There are 13 residues in the CDR3. Deletions cut 6 bases from V and 3 bases from J, with 11 bases between. The germline V gene encodes CDR1 MNHEY and CDR2 SVGAGI. The CDR3 here is CASRTEVDTEAFF. In DNA, the CDR3 is TGTGCCAGCAGGACGGAAGTGGACACTGAAGCTTTCTTT.